Presented here are 27 T cell receptor beta chains from one specimen sequenced in a study of blood T cell repertoires in COVID-19. Sequencing used immunoSEQ multiplex PCR; TCRdb keeps in-frame clones, though not all of them. The repertoire holds 84,000 or so clones, around 77% seen once, with 9.5% to 10% in the top ten. Sequenced sample: peripheral blood. The receptor source for this set is a human donor in a cohort sampled during active COVID-19.

This clone was seen a handful of times. The chain joins TRBV5-5 to TRBJ1-5; D is perhaps TRBD1 (5 bases). V was clipped by 2 bases and J by 2 bases, with 8 bases between them. CDR3 length: 14 amino acids. Germline V gives CDR1 SGHKS, CDR2 YYEKEE (reference sequence). CDR3 nucleotide sequence: TGTGCCAGCAGCTTTTCGGGGGGCAATCAGCCCCAGCATTTT. Its translation: CASSFSGGNQPQHF.

The chain recombines TRBV5-1 with TRBJ2-7, with 7 bases that match TRBD1. The CDR3 covers 13 residues. The V and J ends lost 7 bases and 6 bases, in that order; junction bases with no gene match: 10. Germline V gene lookup returns CDR1 SGHRS and CDR2 YFSETQ. As DNA, the CDR3 is TGCGCCAGCCATGAACCAACAGGGGTCGAGCAGTACTTC. Protein sequence: CASHEPTGVEQYF.

This clone was seen only once. The genes are TRBV2 and TRBJ1-2; D not resolved. V lost 7 bases to trimming and J lost 3 bases, with 18 bases between them. Looked up from germline, CDR1 is SNHLY and CDR2 is FYNNEI. The CDR3 has 15 amino acids. CDR3 DNA: TGTGCCAGCATTAGGCAGGTTCCTAAGGACTATGGCTACACCTTC. It is translated as CASIRQVPKDYGYTF.

The chain is built from TRBV19 and TRBJ1-2; D unclear. V was cut by 1 base and J by 5 bases, with 17 bases left in between. This CDR3 has 16 residues. Germline loops: CDR1 LNHDA, CDR2 SQIVND (reference sequence). CDR3 coding DNA: TGTGCCAGTAGTATAGGCCGGGCCAAGAGGGAGTATGGCTACACCTTC. Residues: CASSIGRAKREYGYTF. Full variable domain (rest looked up from reference TRBV19 and TRBJ1-2): DGGITQSPKYLFRKEGQNVTLSCEQNLNHDAMYWYRQDPGQGLRLIYYSQIVNDFQKGDIAEGYSVSREKKESFPLTVTSAQKNPTAFYLCASSIGRAKREYGYTFGSGTRLTVV.

The J gene is TRBJ2-1, the V gene TRBV7-9; 12 bases align to TRBD2. Trimming took 5 bases from V and 9 from J; bases not matched to a gene: 5. CDR1 is SEHNR and CDR2 is FQNEAQ in the germline V gene (reference sequence). The length of the CDR3 is 14 residues. CDR3 protein: CASSPRTSGAEQFF. The DNA of the CDR3 is TGTGCCAGCAGCCCGAGGACTAGCGGGGCTGAGCAGTTCTTC.

The rearrangement uses TRBV19 and TRBJ2-7; the match to TRBD2 covers 8 bases. The V segment lost 3 bases and the J segment 5 bases; nucleotides outside the gene matches: 3. The CDR3 has 13 amino acids. Germline CDR1 is LNHDA and CDR2 is SQIVND (reference sequence). CDR3 in amino acids: CASSIAGGNEQYF. The DNA of the CDR3 is TGTGCCAGTAGTATTGCGGGGGGTAACGAGCAGTACTTC. The full variable domain, in which reference TRBV19 and TRBJ2-7 provide the parts outside the CDR3, is DGGITQSPKYLFRKEGQNVTLSCEQNLNHDAMYWYRQDPGQGLRLIYYSQIVNDFQKGDIAEGYSVSREKKESFPLTVTSAQKNPTAFYLCASSIAGGNEQYFGPGTRLTVT.

V and J are TRBV6-5 and TRBJ1-4, with D perhaps matching TRBD1 (5 bases). Germline V gene data show CDR1 as MNHEY and CDR2 as SVGAGI. V lost 6 bases, J lost 8 bases, and 16 bases lay in between. This CDR3 comprises 14 residues. For the CDR3, the DNA is TGTGCCAGCAGGATGGACAAGGCGAGAGAAAAACTGTTTTTT. As protein: CASRMDKAREKLFF.

This clone came up a few times. This rearrangement joins TRBV10-1 to TRBJ2-3, with D possibly TRBD2 on 5 matching bases. Trimming left V 6 bases short and J 3 bases short, with 16 bases between. Per germline, CDR1 WNHNN and CDR2 SYGVQD (reference sequence). The CDR3 is 15 amino acids. For the CDR3, the DNA is TGCGCCAGCAGCAGCCACGACGGAGGTACAGATACGCAGTATTTT. Its translation: CASSSHDGGTDTQYF.

The rearrangement uses TRBV15 and TRBJ1-4; maybe TRBD1 (5 bases). Trimming stripped 3 bases from V and 3 bases from J, with 11 bases between. Germline-derived CDR1 and CDR2 are LNHNV and YYDKDF (reference sequence). The CDR3 covers 15 residues. The CDR3, as DNA: TGTGCCACCAGCAGCCTTGGGGGGGCTAATGAAAAACTGTTTTTT. This sequence encodes CATSSLGGANEKLFF.

V usage is TRBV18 and J usage is TRBJ2-7; weak D call: TRBD2 (6 bases). The CDR3 has 14 amino acids. Trimming took off 0 bases at V and 2 bases at J, with 8 bases between the two ends. Germline V gene sequence: CDR1 KGHSH, CDR2 LQKENI. The DNA for the CDR3 is TGTGCCAGCTCACCACCGGAGGGTGCCTACGAGCAGTACTTC. Its translation is CASSPPEGAYEQYF. Together with reference TRBV18 and TRBJ2-7, the CDR3 gives the full variable domain: NAGVMQNPRHLVRRRGQEARLRCSPMKGHSHVYWYRQLPEEGLKFMVYLQKENIIDESGMPKERFSAEFPKEGPSILRIQQVVRGDSAAYFCASSPPEGAYEQYFGPGTRLTVT.

This sequence joins TRBV12-5 and TRBJ1-4; no clear D. The V gene's germline CDR1 is LGHNT and CDR2 FRNRAP. This CDR3 comprises 14 residues. Trimming left V 5 bases short and J 7 bases short, with 14 bases between. CDR3 region: CASGAEGSGEKLFF. The CDR3 nucleotides read TGTGCTAGTGGTGCGGAGGGTTCCGGTGAAAAACTGTTTTTT.

The chain is built from TRBV18 and TRBJ2-7; D gene ambiguous. V lost 2 bases, J lost 4 bases, and 15 bases lay in between. This CDR3 is 15 amino acids long. In germline, CDR1 is KGHSH, CDR2 LQKENI. The CDR3 loop reads CASSPMARPLYEQYF. The CDR3 coding sequence is TGTGCCAGCTCACCAATGGCTAGGCCCCTTTACGAGCAGTACTTC.

The chain links TRBV12-3 or TRBV12-4 to TRBJ2-7; TRBD1 matches at 8 bases. J lost 3 bases, V lost 8 bases, and 3 bases had no gene match. The CDR3 loop spans 12 amino acids. CDR3 nucleotide sequence: TGTGCCAGCCTCGGGACAGGCTACGAGCAGTACTTC. Translation gives CASLGTGYEQYF.

This clone was found once. The chain recombines TRBV15 with TRBJ2-7; 9 bases agree with TRBD2. Germline V gene lookup returns CDR1 LNHNV and CDR2 YYDKDF (reference sequence). The V and J ends lost 1 base and 4 bases, in that order; junction bases with no gene match: 2. The CDR3 is made up of 14 amino acids. In DNA, the CDR3 is TGTGCCACCAGCAGAGTAGCGGGGGCGTACGAGCAGTACTTC. It specifies CATSRVAGAYEQYF.

The chain combines TRBV6-5 with TRBJ1-1, with TRBD1 matching 9 bases. This CDR3 comprises 14 residues. V lost 5 bases and J lost 4; bases outside the gene matches: 5. Looked up from germline, CDR1 is MNHEY and CDR2 is SVGAGI. CDR3 DNA sequence: TGTGCCAGCAGTCCGGACAGGGGCGGCACTGAAGCTTTCTTT. Its protein product is CASSPDRGGTEAFF.

V and J are TRBV5-1 and TRBJ1-1; TRBD1 might be the D (5 bases). Germline V gene data show CDR1 as SGHRS and CDR2 as YFSETQ. The CDR3 consists of 17 residues. V was shortened by 0 bases and J by 0 bases, with 15 bases between the two germline ends. DNA for the CDR3: TGCGCCAGCAGCTTGGGGCGTTCTAACAGGTTGAACACTGAAGCTTTCTTT. It encodes CASSLGRSNRLNTEAFF.

This rearrangement joins TRBV9 to TRBJ2-3; 10 bases agree with TRBD2. V gave up 1 base and J gave up 4 bases; unmatched junction bases: 6. Germline V gives CDR1 SGDLS, CDR2 YYNGEE. The CDR3 covers 16 residues. CDR3 DNA: TGTGCCAGCAGCGTACAGCGGGGGGGCCGGGCAGATACGCAGTATTTT. It is translated as CASSVQRGGRADTQYF.

This clone has a handful of counts. The gene calls are TRBV4-1 and TRBJ2-7, with 10 bases matching TRBD2. In germline, CDR1 is MGHRA, CDR2 YSYEKL. V lost 2 bases and J lost 4; bases outside the gene matches: 8. CDR3 length equals 16 residues. CDR3 nucleotides: TGCGCCAGCAGCCAACAAAGCGGGGGGGCCTTTTACGAGCAGTACTTC. This encodes CASSQQSGGAFYEQYF.

The chain links TRBV30 to TRBJ1-4; 7 bases fit TRBD1. V gave up 1 base and J gave up 5 bases; unmatched junction bases: 4. Germline CDR1 reads GTSNPN; CDR2 reads SVGIG (reference sequence). CDR3 length equals 14 residues. DNA of the CDR3: TGTGCCTGGAGTGGAGGACAGGTGAATGAAAAACTGTTTTTT. Its protein product is CAWSGGQVNEKLFF. Filled out from reference TRBV30 and TRBJ1-4, the complete variable domain reads SQTIHQWPATLVQPVGSPLSLECTVEGTSNPNLYWYRQAAGRGLQLLFYSVGIGQISSEVPQNLSASRPQDRQFILSSKKLLLSDSGFYLCAWSGGQVNEKLFFGSGTQLSVL.

The chain links TRBV10-3 to TRBJ2-2; maybe TRBD2 (7 bases). This CDR3 is 13 amino acids long. The germline V and J ends were trimmed by 8 bases and 6 bases, with 13 bases remaining between them. CDR1 and CDR2 from the germline V gene are ENHRY and SYGVKD. CDR3 bases: TGTGCCATCGGGTCGGGGGGCCCCGGGGAGCTGTTTTTT. This sequence encodes CAIGSGGPGELFF.

This clone came up once. The genes are TRBV27 and TRBJ2-1; TRBD2 might be the D (6 bases). Germline V gene sequence: CDR1 MNHEY, CDR2 SMNVEV (reference sequence). CDR3 size: 15 residues. V lost 2 bases and J lost 0, with 8 bases in between. This CDR3 reads CASSLVGGSYNEQFF. The DNA of the CDR3 is TGTGCCAGCAGTTTAGTGGGGGGCTCCTACAATGAGCAGTTCTTC.

Here the CDR3 reads CSVEGTGYEQYF. The CDR3 region has the DNA TGCAGCGTTGAAGGGACAGGCTACGAGCAGTACTTC. This chain uses TRBV29-1 with TRBJ2-7; 7 positions agree with TRBD1. The junction had 0 bases not matched to a gene; V was cut back by 1 base and J by 3 bases. Germline-derived CDR1 and CDR2 are SQVTM and ANQGSEA. The CDR3 spans 12 residues.

This chain joins TRBV5-1 and TRBJ2-7; 10 bases match TRBD2. V was pared by 0 bases and J by 3 bases, with 3 bases of the junction left unmatched. Germline-derived CDR1 and CDR2 are SGHRS and YFSETQ. The CDR3 length is 15 residues. CDR3 in amino acids: CASSLEASGGYEQYF. DNA for the CDR3: TGCGCCAGCAGCTTGGAGGCTAGCGGGGGCTACGAGCAGTACTTC.

The V gene is TRBV12-5, the J gene TRBJ2-3; 9 bases agree with TRBD2. The CDR3 has 15 residues. V trimming: 4 bases; J trimming: 4 bases; junction bases outside the gene matches: 6. In germline, CDR1 is LGHNT, CDR2 FRNRAP. The CDR3 DNA reads TGTGCTAGTGGTTCCCTACTAGCGGGCGCAGATACGCAGTATTTT. Amino acid sequence: CASGSLLAGADTQYF.

The chain combines TRBV6-5 with TRBJ2-2, with D perhaps TRBD2 (6 bases). The length of the CDR3 is 14 residues. Germline V gives CDR1 MNHEY, CDR2 SVGAGI. V lost 4 bases and J lost 2, with 8 bases in between. The CDR3: CASSWGGNTGELFF. CDR3 DNA: TGTGCCAGCAGTTGGGGAGGCAACACCGGGGAGCTGTTTTTT.

V usage is TRBV4-1 and J usage is TRBJ1-1; 10 nucleotides align to TRBD1. J lost 6 bases, V lost 1 base, and 2 bases had no gene match. Germline CDR1 and CDR2: MGHRA and YSYEKL. The CDR3 has 14 amino acids. For the CDR3, the DNA is TGCGCCAGCAGCCAAGGACAGGGGGCCGCTGAAGCTTTCTTT. Amino acid sequence: CASSQGQGAAEAFF.

This clone showed up just a few times. The chain joins TRBV27 to TRBJ2-2; maybe TRBD1 (6 bases). The CDR3 consists of 14 residues. Trimming removed 4 bases from V and 1 base from J, with 7 bases in between. CDR1 is MNHEY and CDR2 is SMNVEV in the germline V gene (reference sequence). CDR3 region: CASSSTGNTGELFF. The CDR3 coding sequence is TGTGCCAGCAGTTCGACAGGGAACACCGGGGAGCTGTTTTTT.